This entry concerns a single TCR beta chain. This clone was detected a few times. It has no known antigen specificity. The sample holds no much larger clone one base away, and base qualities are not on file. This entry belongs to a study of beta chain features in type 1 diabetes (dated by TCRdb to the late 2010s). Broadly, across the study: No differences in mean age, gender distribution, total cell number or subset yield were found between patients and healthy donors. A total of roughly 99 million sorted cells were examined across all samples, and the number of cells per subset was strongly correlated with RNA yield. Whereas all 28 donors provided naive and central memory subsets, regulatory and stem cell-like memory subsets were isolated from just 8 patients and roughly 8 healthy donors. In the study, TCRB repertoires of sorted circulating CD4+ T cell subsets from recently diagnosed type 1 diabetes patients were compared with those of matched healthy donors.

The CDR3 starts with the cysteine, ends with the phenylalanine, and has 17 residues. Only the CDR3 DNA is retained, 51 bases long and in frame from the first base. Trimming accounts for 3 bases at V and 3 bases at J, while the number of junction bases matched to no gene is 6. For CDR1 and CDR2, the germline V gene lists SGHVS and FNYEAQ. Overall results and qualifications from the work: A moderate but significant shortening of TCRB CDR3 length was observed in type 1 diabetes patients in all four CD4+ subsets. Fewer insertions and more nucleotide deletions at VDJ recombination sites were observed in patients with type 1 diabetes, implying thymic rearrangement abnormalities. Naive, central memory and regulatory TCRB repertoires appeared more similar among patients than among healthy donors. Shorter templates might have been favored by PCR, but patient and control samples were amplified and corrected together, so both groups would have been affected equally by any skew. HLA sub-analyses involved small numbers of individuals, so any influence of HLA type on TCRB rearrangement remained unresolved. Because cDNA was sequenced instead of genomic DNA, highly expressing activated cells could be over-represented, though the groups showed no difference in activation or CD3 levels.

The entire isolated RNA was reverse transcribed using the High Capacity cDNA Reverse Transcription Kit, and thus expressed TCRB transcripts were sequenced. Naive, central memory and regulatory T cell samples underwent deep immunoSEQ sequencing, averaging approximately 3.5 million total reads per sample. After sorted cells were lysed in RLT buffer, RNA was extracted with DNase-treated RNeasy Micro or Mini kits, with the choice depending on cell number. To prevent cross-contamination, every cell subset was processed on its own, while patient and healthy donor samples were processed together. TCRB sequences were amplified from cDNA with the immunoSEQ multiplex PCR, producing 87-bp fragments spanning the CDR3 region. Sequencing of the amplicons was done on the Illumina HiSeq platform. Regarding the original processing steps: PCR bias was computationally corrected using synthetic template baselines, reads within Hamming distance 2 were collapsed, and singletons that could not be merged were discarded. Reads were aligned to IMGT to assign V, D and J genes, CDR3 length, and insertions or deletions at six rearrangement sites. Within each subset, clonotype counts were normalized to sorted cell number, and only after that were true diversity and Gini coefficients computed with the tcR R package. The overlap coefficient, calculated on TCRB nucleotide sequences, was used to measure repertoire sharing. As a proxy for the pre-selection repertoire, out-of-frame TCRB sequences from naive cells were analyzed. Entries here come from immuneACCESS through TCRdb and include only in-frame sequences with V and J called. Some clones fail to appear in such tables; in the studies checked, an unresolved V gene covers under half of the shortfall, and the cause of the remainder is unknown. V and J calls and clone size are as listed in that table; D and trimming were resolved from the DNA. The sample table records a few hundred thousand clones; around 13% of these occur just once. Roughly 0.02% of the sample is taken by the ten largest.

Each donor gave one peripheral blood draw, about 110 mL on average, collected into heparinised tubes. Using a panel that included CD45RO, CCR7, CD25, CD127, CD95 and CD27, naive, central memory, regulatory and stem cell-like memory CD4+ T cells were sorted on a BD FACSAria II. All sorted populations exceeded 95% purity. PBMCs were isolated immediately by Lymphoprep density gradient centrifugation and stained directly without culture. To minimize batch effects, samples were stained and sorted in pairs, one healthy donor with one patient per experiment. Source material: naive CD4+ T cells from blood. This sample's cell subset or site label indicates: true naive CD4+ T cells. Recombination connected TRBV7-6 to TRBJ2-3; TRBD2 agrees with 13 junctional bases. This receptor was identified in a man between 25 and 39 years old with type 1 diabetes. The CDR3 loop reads CASSFGLAGELTDTQYF. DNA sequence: TGTGCCAGCAGCTTCGGACTAGCGGGAGAGCTTACAGATACGCAGTATTTT.